The present entry profiles one TCR beta chain with its context. The data belong to a study of cytomegalovirus exposure and HLA in healthy donors. Study as a whole: Within an early data release were around 80 million unique TCRs drawn from HLA-typed donors.

CDR1 and CDR2 from the germline V gene are LNHDA and SQIVND (reference sequence). There are 16 residues in the CDR3. V shed 6 bases and J 6 bases; nucleotides not matched to a gene: 13. It was with 60 Vbeta and 13 Jbeta primers that the PCR ran. Some clones are missing from TCRdb's copy, which holds only in-frame ones; the method was immunoSEQ multiplex PCR. The sample shows some 120,000 clones, and 2% sits with its ten largest clones. Sequenced sample: PBMCs. This clonotype originated in a woman aged 60-70 years in good health and CMV-seronegative. The gene calls are TRBV19 and TRBJ1-5, with 8 bases matching TRBD1. For the CDR3, the DNA is TGTGCCAGTAGACCACCCCTTGACAGGGGACGTCAGCCCCAGCATTTT. As protein: CASRPPLDRGRQPQHF.